A single sample is the source of the 12 T cell receptor beta chains below, sequenced in a study of cytomegalovirus exposure and HLA in healthy donors. Repertoires were generated with immunoSEQ multiplex PCR, while TCRdb's copy carries only in-frame clones and drops some. The sample records roughly 120,000 clones, around 94% being singletons. Sequencing was done on a sample of PBMCs. All receptors come from a woman aged 18-29 years in good health and CMV-seronegative.

The chain recombines TRBV5-1 with TRBJ2-7; tentatively, D is TRBD2 (5 bases). The germline V and J ends were trimmed by 6 bases and 0 bases, with 10 bases remaining between them. The CDR3 spans 13 residues. Germline V gives CDR1 SGHRS, CDR2 YFSETQ. The CDR3 sequence: CASKLSGSYEQYF. DNA of the CDR3: TGCGCCAGCAAGTTGAGCGGCTCCTACGAGCAGTACTTC. The complete variable domain, with remaining parts taken from reference TRBV5-1 and TRBJ2-7, reads KAGVTQTPRYLIKTRGQQVTLSCSPISGHRSVSWYQQTPGQGLQFLFEYFSETQRNKGNFPGRFSGRQFSNSRSEMNVSTLELGDSALYLCASKLSGSYEQYFGPGTRLTVT.

This chain links TRBV28 with TRBJ1-2, with 8 bases matching TRBD1. Per the germline V gene, CDR1 is MDHEN and CDR2 is SYDVKM. Trimming took 6 bases from V and 5 from J; bases not matched to a gene: 8. This CDR3 is 14 amino acids long. Here the CDR3 reads CASRTTGVGYGYTF. DNA of the CDR3: TGTGCCAGCAGAACGACAGGGGTCGGGTATGGCTACACCTTC.

V usage is TRBV19 and J usage is TRBJ2-3; 11 bases agree with TRBD1. The CDR3 length is 17 residues. With 5 bases clipped from V and 2 bases from J, the junction kept 9 bases outside the gene matches. Germline V gene lookup returns CDR1 LNHDA and CDR2 SQIVND (reference sequence). CDR3 sequence: CASSVGQGARLTDTQYF. CDR3 sequence (DNA): TGTGCCAGTAGTGTCGGACAGGGGGCGCGACTCACAGATACGCAGTATTTT.

This clone was observed a single time. The V call is TRBV4-1, the J call TRBJ1-5; D may be TRBD1 (6 bases). The CDR3 loop spans 17 amino acids. Germline-derived CDR1 and CDR2 are MGHRA and YSYEKL. The ends were cut back, 0 bases at V and 4 bases at J, with 16 bases in the middle. The CDR3 nucleotides read TGCGCCAGCAGCCAAGATAGGCAGGGGCTTTTGAATCAGCCCCAGCATTTT. Translated: CASSQDRQGLLNQPQHF.

The J gene is TRBJ1-1, the V gene TRBV29-1, with TRBD1 as a possible D gene (6 bases). CDR1 and CDR2 (germline): SQVTM, ANQGSEA. This CDR3 has 12 residues. V dropped 6 bases and J dropped 5 bases, with 13 bases sitting between them. The CDR3 sequence is CSVALRGTEAFF. For the CDR3, the DNA is TGCAGCGTCGCCCTCAGGGGTACTGAAGCTTTCTTT.

This sequence joins TRBV7-6 and TRBJ1-1, with D possibly TRBD1 on 5 matching bases. The V end lost 2 bases, the J end lost 7 bases, and 14 bases lay between the germline ends. The germline CDR1 and CDR2 sequences are SGHVS and FNYEAQ. The CDR3 runs to 14 residues. CDR3 protein: CASSLSWGESEAFF. The DNA for the CDR3 is TGTGCCAGCAGCTTATCTTGGGGGGAGAGTGAAGCTTTCTTT.

As concerns this clone: The sample has other DNA sequences that encode this CDR3 too. The chain employs TRBV2 and TRBJ2-1; D may be TRBD2 (5 bases). The germline CDR1 and CDR2 sequences are SNHLY and FYNNEI. The CDR3 spans 11 residues. V was trimmed by 3 bases and J by 9 bases, leaving 6 bases between them. The CDR3 DNA sequence: TGTGCCAGCAGTGAGGGGAGTGAGCAGTTCTTC. Protein sequence: CASSEGSEQFF.

J is TRBJ2-7 and V is TRBV29-1; maybe TRBD1 (5 bases). The germline gives CDR1 SQVTM, CDR2 ANQGSEA. V dropped 1 base and J dropped 6 bases, with 13 bases sitting between them. The CDR3 runs 13 residues. As DNA, the CDR3 is TGCAGCGTTGAAGTAGACAGTTTTTCCGAGCAGTACTTC. This codes for CSVEVDSFSEQYF.

J is TRBJ1-1 and V is TRBV7-9, with TRBD1 matching over 11 bases. Germline CDR1 is SEHNR and CDR2 is FQNEAQ (reference sequence). The length of the CDR3 is 15 residues. V gave up 5 bases and J gave up 7 bases; unmatched junction bases: 9. The DNA for the CDR3 is TGTGCCAGCAGCCCCTTTGGACAGGGGGCACTTGAAGCTTTCTTT. It specifies CASSPFGQGALEAFF.

The CDR3 DNA sequence: TGTGCCAGCAGTGAAGCCTTTAGCATCCACGTCGGGATATTCAATGAGCAGTTCTTC. It codes for CASSEAFSIHVGIFNEQFF. The J gene is TRBJ2-1, the V gene TRBV6-1; a weak D match, TRBD2 (5 bases). Per germline, CDR1 MNHNS and CDR2 SASEGT. The CDR3 length is 19 residues. Trimming shortened V by 0 bases and J by 6 bases, and 24 bases separated the two germline ends.

For the CDR3, the DNA is TGTGCCAGCAGCTTAGGCTCAGCGGGAGGGCGGTACAATGAGCAGTTCTTC. This translates into CASSLGSAGGRYNEQFF. The gene calls are TRBV13 and TRBJ2-1, with 10 bases aligning to TRBD2. CDR3 size: 17 residues. J gave up 4 bases and V 0 bases, and 6 bases lay outside the gene matches. Germline CDR1 and CDR2: PRHDT and FYEKMQ (reference sequence).

This rearrangement joins TRBV6-5 to TRBJ1-1; unclear D gene. V was shortened by 5 bases and J by 3 bases, with 10 bases between the two germline ends. CDR1 and CDR2 from the germline V gene are MNHEY and SVGAGI. The CDR3 spans 13 residues. The CDR3, as DNA: TGTGCCAGCAGTCCCTACCTGTACACTGAAGCTTTCTTT. It encodes CASSPYLYTEAFF.